The 28 T cell receptor beta chains listed next were all sequenced from one sample in a study of cytomegalovirus exposure and HLA in healthy donors. Use of 60 Vbeta and 13 Jbeta primers characterized the PCR. Some clones are missing from TCRdb's copy, which holds only in-frame ones; the method was immunoSEQ multiplex PCR. Of under 95,000 clones listed, 70% to 80% are singletons. The material sequenced was PBMCs. All receptors come from a middle-aged woman in good health and CMV-seropositive.

This clone was observed a handful of times. The rearrangement links TRBV5-8 to TRBJ2-7; 7 bases match TRBD1. The CDR3 loop spans 14 amino acids. V trimming: 0 bases; J trimming: 4 bases; junction bases outside the gene matches: 4. Germline CDR1 and CDR2: SGHTS and YDEGEE. The CDR3 protein is CASSLGQGIYEQYF. CDR3 coding DNA: TGTGCCAGCAGCTTGGGACAGGGCATATACGAGCAGTACTTC. The full variable domain, in which reference TRBV5-8 and TRBJ2-7 provide the parts outside the CDR3, is EAGVTQSPTHLIKTRGQQATLRCSPISGHTSVYWYQQALGLGLQFLLWYDEGEERNRGNFPPRFSGRQFPNYSSELNVNALELEDSALYLCASSLGQGIYEQYFGPGTRLTVT.

The J gene is TRBJ1-2, the V gene TRBV5-1, with TRBD1 matching over 10 bases. The junction had 7 bases not matched to a gene; V was cut back by 4 bases and J by 7 bases. The germline V gene has CDR1 SGHRS and CDR2 YFSETQ. This CDR3 is 14 amino acids long. The chain's CDR3 is CASSPGTGEGGYTF. The CDR3 nucleotides are TGCGCCAGCAGCCCCGGGACAGGGGAAGGTGGCTACACCTTC. The full variable domain, with the rest looked up from reference TRBV5-1 and TRBJ1-2, is KAGVTQTPRYLIKTRGQQVTLSCSPISGHRSVSWYQQTPGQGLQFLFEYFSETQRNKGNFPGRFSGRQFSNSRSEMNVSTLELGDSALYLCASSPGTGEGGYTFGSGTRLTVV.

The chain couples TRBV4-3 to TRBJ2-1; the match to TRBD2 covers 8 bases. Germline V gives CDR1 LGHNA, CDR2 YSLEER. After removal of 2 bases from V and 7 bases from J, the junction contained 7 bases not matched to a gene. The CDR3 spans 15 residues. The CDR3 DNA sequence: TGCGCCAGCAGCCAACCCGGGACTAGATCGAATGAGCAGTTCTTC. This gives the protein CASSQPGTRSNEQFF.

The gene calls are TRBV6-1 and TRBJ1-5; D not resolved. This CDR3 spans 16 amino acids. Trimming pared 0 bases from V and 0 bases from J, leaving 9 bases between. The germline gives CDR1 MNHNS, CDR2 SASEGT. CDR3 DNA sequence: TGTGCCAGCAGTGAAGCCGCGGAACCTAGCAATCAGCCCCAGCATTTT. Translated, it gives CASSEAAEPSNQPQHF.

Only a few counts were recorded for this clone. V is TRBV10-3 and J is TRBJ2-1, with a tentative D call TRBD2 (5 bases). With 4 bases removed from V and 8 bases from J, the gap between germline ends came to 9 bases. CDR1 is ENHRY and CDR2 is SYGVKD in the germline V gene. The CDR3 is 12 residues long. In DNA form, the CDR3 reads TGTGCCATCAGTGTTGCCGGGGATGAGCAGTTCTTC. Translation gives CAISVAGDEQFF.

In its sample, this clone was seen once. This chain connects TRBV7-6 to TRBJ2-2; 9 nucleotides agree with TRBD1. CDR1 is SGHVS and CDR2 is FNYEAQ in the germline V gene. CDR3 length: 15 residues. The J segment lost 2 bases and the V segment lost 5 bases, leaving 3 bases of the junction unmatched. The CDR3 nucleotides read TGTGCCAGCAGCCGACAGGGGGGAAACACCGGGGAGCTGTTTTTT. Protein: CASSRQGGNTGELFF.

The V call is TRBV7-3, the J call TRBJ2-5; TRBD1 matches at 11 bases. Germline V gene sequence: CDR1 SGHTA, CDR2 FQGTGA. V was pared by 5 bases and J by 8 bases, with 7 bases of the junction left unmatched. This CDR3 has 14 residues. CDR3 DNA sequence: TGTGCCAGCAGCCCGGACAGGGGGCGAGGCACCCAGTACTTC. Translation gives CASSPDRGRGTQYF.

The chain recombines TRBV27 with TRBJ2-7; possible D gene TRBD2, 7 bases. CDR1 is MNHEY, CDR2 SMNVEV, per germline (reference sequence). The V end lost 5 bases, the J end lost 0 bases, and 14 bases lay between the germline ends. This CDR3 is 15 amino acids long. The CDR3 reads CASSPGAGASYEQYF. The CDR3 nucleotides read TGTGCCAGCAGTCCGGGGGCGGGGGCCTCCTACGAGCAGTACTTC.

This clone was picked up a small number of times. The genes are TRBV13 and TRBJ1-1; weak D call: TRBD1 (5 bases). Germline V gene sequence: CDR1 PRHDT, CDR2 FYEKMQ (reference sequence). The CDR3 runs 17 residues. V dropped 0 bases and J dropped 1 base, with 15 bases sitting between them. DNA for the CDR3: TGTGCCAGCAGCTTAGGGGGTAGCGGGGGAAGGAACACTGAAGCTTTCTTT. Encoded protein: CASSLGGSGGRNTEAFF.

This clone was picked up one time. The genes are TRBV15 and TRBJ1-6; 8 positions match TRBD1. The CDR3 extends over 17 amino acids. V gave up 0 bases and J gave up 6 bases; unmatched junction bases: 7. Per germline, CDR1 LNHNV and CDR2 YYDKDF (reference sequence). The CDR3: CATSRDRGQGGNSPLHF. The CDR3 DNA reads as TGTGCCACCAGCAGAGATCGCGGACAGGGCGGTAATTCACCCCTCCACTTT.

This clone was picked up one time. The V gene is TRBV18, the J gene TRBJ2-2; tentative D call: TRBD1 (5 bases). Germline CDR1 KGHSH, CDR2 LQKENI. V lost 4 bases to trimming and J lost 0 bases, with 18 bases between them. The CDR3 sequence is 18 residues long. CDR3 amino acids: CASSRALQVLANTGELFF. The DNA of the CDR3 is TGTGCCAGCTCACGAGCCCTACAGGTCCTCGCGAACACCGGGGAGCTGTTTTTT.

The chain carries TRBV6-5 and TRBJ1-2; a possible D gene is TRBD1 (6 bases). Deletions cut 5 bases from V and 7 bases from J, with 20 bases between. This CDR3 has 15 amino acids. CDR1 MNHEY and CDR2 SVGAGI come from the germline V gene. CDR3 region: CASSPGRGGALGYTF. The CDR3 region has the DNA TGTGCCAGCAGTCCGGGGCGAGGGGGGGCGCTTGGCTACACCTTC.

The chain uses TRBV5-1 and TRBJ1-4, with TRBD1 matching 10 bases. V was pared by 9 bases and J by 5 bases, with 10 bases of the junction left unmatched. The germline CDR1 and CDR2 sequences are SGHRS and YFSETQ. The CDR3 is made up of 15 amino acids. This CDR3 is CATSRTGGRNEKLFF. CDR3 nucleotides: TGCGCCACCTCAAGGACAGGGGGACGAAATGAAAAACTGTTTTTT.

This clone was counted once. The V call is TRBV14, the J call TRBJ2-3; 11 bases align to TRBD2. The CDR3 has 19 amino acids. Per germline, CDR1 SGHDN and CDR2 FVKESK. The trim removed 2 bases at V and 5 bases at J, leaving 15 bases unmatched. The CDR3 nucleotides read TGTGCCAGCAGCCAATTCATAGCGGGGGGGCCGAAGAGAAAAGATACGCAGTATTTT. It encodes CASSQFIAGGPKRKDTQYF.

This chain joins TRBV10-1 and TRBJ1-5, with TRBD1 matching over 7 bases. Germline values: CDR1 WNHNN, CDR2 SYGVQD (reference sequence). With 1 base clipped from V and 6 bases from J, the junction kept 15 bases outside the gene matches. The length of the CDR3 is 18 residues. CDR3 loop: CASSECPDDRVGVQPQHF. CDR3 nucleotide sequence: TGCGCCAGCAGTGAGTGTCCAGATGACAGGGTGGGGGTTCAGCCCCAGCATTTT.

The rearrangement uses TRBV19 and TRBJ2-1; D may be TRBD2 (5 bases). The CDR3 contains 16 residues. Germline assignment: CDR1 LNHDA and CDR2 SQIVND (reference sequence). V gave up 3 bases and J gave up 0 bases, with 12 bases separating them. This CDR3 reads CASSMREKSSYNEQFF. Here the CDR3 DNA reads TGTGCCAGTAGTATGAGGGAGAAAAGCTCCTACAATGAGCAGTTCTTC.

V and J are TRBV9 and TRBJ2-3; D not certain. Trimming cost V 4 bases and J 5 bases, with 14 bases left between them. CDR3 length: 14 amino acids. Germline V gene data show CDR1 as SGDLS and CDR2 as YYNGEE. CDR3 amino acids: CASSPAGLVDTQYF. The CDR3 DNA is TGTGCCAGCAGCCCGGCCGGGTTGGTAGATACGCAGTATTTT.

The chain uses TRBV5-1 and TRBJ2-7; 8 bases fit TRBD2. The CDR3 length is 13 residues. The V and J ends lost 5 bases and 3 bases, in that order; junction bases with no gene match: 4. Germline V gives CDR1 SGHRS, CDR2 YFSETQ. CDR3 region: CASSFRGGYEQYF. The CDR3 DNA is TGCGCCAGCAGTTTTCGGGGGGGCTACGAGCAGTACTTC.

This clone was recorded once. The rearrangement joins TRBV9 to TRBJ2-1; tentatively, D is TRBD2 (6 bases). Germline CDR1 SGDLS, CDR2 YYNGEE. The V end was cut by 2 bases, the J end by 3 bases, with 12 bases between. The CDR3 spans 15 residues. CDR3: CASSVSGSFYNEQFF. Written as DNA, the CDR3 is TGTGCCAGCAGCGTGAGCGGGTCTTTCTACAATGAGCAGTTCTTC.

The chain's CDR3 is CASSFSGVGAKNIQYF. CDR3 DNA sequence: TGTGCCAGCAGTTTTTCAGGGGTTGGAGCCAAAAACATTCAGTACTTC. The chain recombines TRBV6-5 with TRBJ2-4; D is possibly TRBD1 (6 bases). The germline V gene encodes CDR1 MNHEY and CDR2 SVGAGI. The germline V and J ends were trimmed by 4 bases and 0 bases, with 13 bases remaining between them. The CDR3 sequence is 16 residues long.

In this sample, this clone turned up a few times. The rearrangement joins TRBV30 to TRBJ2-7, with TRBD2 matching 8 bases. There are 15 residues in the CDR3. Trimming at V came to 0 bases and at J to 1 base, leaving 5 bases not matched to a gene. Germline CDR1 reads GTSNPN; CDR2 reads SVGIG (reference sequence). The CDR3 loop is CAWSVFQRGSYEQYF. CDR3 sequence (DNA): TGTGCCTGGAGTGTCTTCCAGCGGGGGTCCTACGAGCAGTACTTC.

The V call is TRBV6-6, the J call TRBJ1-2, with D possibly TRBD1 on 5 matching bases. This CDR3 is 16 amino acids long. Germline V gene sequence: CDR1 MNHNY, CDR2 SVGAGI (reference sequence). V was trimmed by 3 bases and J by 0 bases, leaving 14 bases between them. The CDR3: CASSYRPGMANYGYTF. CDR3 bases: TGTGCCAGCAGTTATCGCCCAGGGATGGCTAACTATGGCTACACCTTC.

The rearrangement joins TRBV9 to TRBJ2-7; 10 bases map to TRBD2. Germline CDR1 and CDR2: SGDLS and YYNGEE. The junction had 2 bases not matched to a gene; V was cut back by 3 bases and J by 2 bases. The CDR3 contains 14 residues. CDR3 DNA sequence: TGTGCCAGCAGCGGGACTAGCGGCCCCTACGAGCAGTACTTC. The encoded protein is CASSGTSGPYEQYF.

The chain couples TRBV7-9 to TRBJ2-5; tentative D call: TRBD2 (6 bases). The CDR3 covers 17 residues. The ends were cut back, 4 bases at V and 1 base at J, with 19 bases in the middle. Germline V gene data show CDR1 as SEHNR and CDR2 as FQNEAQ (reference sequence). The CDR3 DNA is TGTGCCAGCAGCTGGTCTTCACGGGGGAAAGTCCAAGAGACCCAGTACTTC. Translated: CASSWSSRGKVQETQYF.

The rearrangement uses TRBV5-1 and TRBJ2-7; a weak D match, TRBD2 (5 bases). Trimming took 0 bases from V and 6 from J, leaving 13 bases between them. The CDR3 is 14 amino acids. Germline loops: CDR1 SGHRS, CDR2 YFSETQ. The CDR3 region is CASSLDGGRREQYF. DNA of the CDR3: TGCGCCAGCAGCTTGGATGGTGGGAGACGCGAGCAGTACTTC.

The rearrangement links TRBV15 to TRBJ2-5; tentative D call: TRBD2 (5 bases). Germline loops: CDR1 LNHNV, CDR2 YYDKDF (reference sequence). CDR3 size: 15 residues. V dropped 1 base and J dropped 5 bases, with 14 bases sitting between them. The CDR3 nucleotides are TGTGCCACCAGCAGAGTCACGGGAACGATGGAGACCCAGTACTTC. Protein product: CATSRVTGTMETQYF.

The CDR3 is CASSLEAVPGDEQFF. The CDR3 region has the DNA TGCGCCAGCAGCTTGGAAGCGGTCCCCGGGGATGAGCAGTTCTTC. V and J are TRBV5-1 and TRBJ2-1; D perhaps matches TRBD2 (5 bases). Trimming took off 0 bases at V and 8 bases at J, with 15 bases between the two ends. The CDR3 loop spans 15 amino acids. From germline, CDR1 is SGHRS and CDR2 YFSETQ.

This chain joins TRBV2 and TRBJ1-2; 11 bases align to TRBD1. Unmatched junction bases numbered 7, after V lost 6 bases and J lost 4 bases. This CDR3 comprises 15 residues. Per the germline V gene, CDR1 is SNHLY and CDR2 is FYNNEI. CDR3: CASRGTGGPFYGYTF. The DNA for the CDR3 is TGTGCCAGCAGGGGGACAGGGGGACCGTTCTATGGCTACACCTTC.